Detailed here is one T cell receptor beta chain. Its specificity is unknown. Specified treatment: oral pan-JAK inhibitor, 5-10 mg twice daily. The CDR3 runs 13 residues. CDR1 is LNHNV, CDR2 YYDKDF, per germline (reference sequence). V dropped 0 bases and J dropped 7 bases, with 10 bases sitting between them. Once RNA had been extracted, it was reverse transcribed into cDNA to act as the sequencing template. The data were produced by immunoSEQ multiplex PCR, yet TCRdb's version contains in-frame clones alone and is incomplete. The sample records about 140,000 clones, roughly four fifths being singletons. The sample belongs to a study of CD8+ T cells in alopecia areata. Study-level findings and limits: Researchers say the link of baseline CD8+ expansion to response remains uncertain, with one nonresponder. Alopecia totalis/universalis scalp especially showed more expanded CD8+ clones than normal scalp.

The rearrangement joins TRBV15 to TRBJ2-7; D is unresolved. This TCR derives from a human donor with alopecia areata. The starting material was CD8+ T cells sorted from blood, obtained at week 4, from a patient treated with tofacitinib. This CDR3 reads CATSRDSLLEQYF. CDR3 nucleotide sequence: TGTGCCACCAGCAGAGATTCCCTTTTGGAGCAGTACTTC.